This T cell receptor (beta chain) was observed in a study of T cells in women clearing cervical HPV infection. Points from the study as a whole: Combining TCR richness with V gene abundances gave roughly 0.84 AUC. Repertoire richness, not evenness, was significantly elevated in CIN3+ cases versus controls.

immunoSEQ multiplex PCR used an average of 1200 ng genomic DNA. Sequencing was performed with immunoSEQ multiplex PCR; in TCRdb, only in-frame clones are kept and a portion is missing. Here the sample table reports 49,000 or so clones. Note on this clone: Its target is not known. The DNA ends 3 residues before the CDR3 does, and the rest of the CDR3 is filled in from the germline J gene.

From germline, CDR1 is GTSNPN and CDR2 SVGIG (reference sequence). The V end lost 4 bases, the J end lost 1 base, and 10 bases lay between the germline ends. The CDR3 extends over 13 amino acids. The sample was blood buffy coat. This sequence joins TRBV30 and TRBJ1-1; perhaps TRBD1 as D (5 bases). This TCR was recovered from a woman between 18 and 69 years old with a cervical HPV16 infection that either progressed to CIN3+ or cleared (not recorded which). CDR3 DNA (partial): TGTGCCTGGAACCGGGGGTGGAACACTGAA. It translates to CAWNRGWNTE. The entire CDR3 protein is CAWNRGWNTEAFF.